This T cell receptor beta chain was sequenced for a study of T cells in Graves' hyperthyroidism and ophthalmopathy. Points from the study as a whole: Expanded thyroid clonotypes (above 0.001) were mostly also found in blood.

Uncontrolled infections, other autoimmune diseases, pregnancy or lactation led to exclusion of patients. This clonotype was seen a handful of times. Its specificity is unknown. This CDR3 spans 15 amino acids. Germline CDR1 and CDR2: MNHEY and SVGEGT. J gave up 8 bases and V 2 bases, and 4 bases lay outside the gene matches. TCR beta CDR3 regions were amplified from RNA transcripts. The TCR CDR3 first-round RT-PCR relied on the HTBI primer set. TCRdb called the multiplex PCR reads again in MiXCR, with one record for every CDR3 protein. The repertoire consists of fewer than 800,000 distinct CDR3 sequences, with 15% to 20% occurring once and the leading ten covering around 8%.

The sample taken for sequencing was blood. The source of this sequence is a man in his late teens or twenties with Graves' hyperthyroidism. The chain employs TRBV6-2 or TRBV6-3 and TRBJ2-1; 12 bases are shared with TRBD2. The CDR3 DNA reads as TGTGCCAGCAGTTACGGACTAGCGGGATTTTATGAGCAGTTCTTC. It codes for CASSYGLAGFYEQFF.